Detailed here is one T cell receptor (beta chain). Profiling relied on immunoSEQ multiplex PCR, and the TCRdb table lists in-frame clones only, not all of them. The top ten clones hold more than 9.5% of a sample with roughly 100,000 clones, 88% of them seen once. This sample stems from a study of blood T cell repertoires in COVID-19. For the study at large: The United States, Italy and Spain provided the acute and convalescent COVID-19 samples. The cDNA or gDNA used as material had been derived from T cells, B-cell-depleted T cells, or PBMCs.

CDR1 is KGHSH and CDR2 is LQKENI in the germline V gene. The junction had 9 bases not matched to a gene; V was cut back by 4 bases and J by 4 bases. The CDR3 runs to 15 residues. The clonotype was recovered from an elderly man with acute or convalescent COVID-19. Sequenced: peripheral blood. This chain uses TRBV18 with TRBJ2-7, with 8 nucleotides matching TRBD1. The CDR3 coding sequence is TGTGCCAGCTCACGCCAGGGACAGGCAGCTTACGAGCAGTACTTC. It encodes CASSRQGQAAYEQYF.